This TCR beta chain was profiled in a study of tumor and adjacent non-tumor tissue in lung cancer. The CDR3 contains 16 residues. The germline V gene encodes CDR1 MNHNS and CDR2 SASEGT. TCRbeta libraries were built with three rounds of nested PCR, modified from ARM-PCR. TCRdb processed the multiplex PCR reads anew with MiXCR; each CDR3 protein has one entry. The data show about 100,000 distinct CDR3 sequences, with about 60% seen just once and around 19% held by the top ten. The template was RNA from unsorted bulk tissue. This non-tumor lung sample came from over 3 cm beyond the tumor edge. This clonotype has a single count. The junction departs from germline at one end; a sequencing error may be responsible.

This sequence was found in a man in his thirties or forties with non-small cell lung cancer. Source material: distant non-tumor lung tissue. The rearrangement uses TRBV6-1 and TRBJ2-1, with D maybe TRBD1 (9 bases). This CDR3 is CACSGGGDRVTDEQFF. In DNA form, the CDR3 reads TGTGCCTGCAGCGGGGGCGGGGACAGGGTTACCGATGAGCAGTTCTTC.